This is a list of T cell receptor beta chains from one sample in a study of T-cell memory formation after mild COVID-19. Each CDR3 protein is one row after TCRdb ran MiXCR on the 5' RACE reads. The table records about 180,000 distinct CDR3 sequences, around 16% of them present only once. Source material: PBMCs or a T cell subset sorted from them (not recorded which). These receptors were obtained from an adult woman who had mild COVID-19 (a few samples of this study predate the infection). Cell type and time point are not known. CDR3s include the opening cysteine and the closing phenylalanine or tryptophan. D genes are given only for firm matches. Expanded clones get a size class; other rows say once, few or many, or leave the size out.

d_gene: TRBD2; v_gene: TRBV20-1; abundance: few; j_gene: TRBJ2-1; CDR3aa: CSAPGTTYNEQFF; CDR3nt: TGCAGTGCGCCCGGGACTACCTACAATGAGCAGTTCTTC
d_gene: NA; v_gene: TRBV10-3; abundance: NA; j_gene: TRBJ2-7; CDR3aa: CAIRTGRFLEQYF; CDR3nt: TGTGCCATCAGGACAGGACGGTTCTTGGAGCAGTACTTC
d_gene: TRBD2; v_gene: TRBV5-1; abundance: few; j_gene: TRBJ2-3; CDR3aa: CASSLRLAGGGGTDTQYF; CDR3nt: TGCGCCAGCAGCTTGAGACTAGCGGGGGGTGGAGGTACAGATACGCAGTATTTT
d_gene: NA; v_gene: TRBV5-5; abundance: NA; j_gene: TRBJ1-1; CDR3aa: CASMRWENTEAFF; CDR3nt: TGTGCCAGCATGAGGTGGGAGAACACTGAAGCTTTCTTT
d_gene: TRBD2; v_gene: TRBV5-1; abundance: few; j_gene: TRBJ2-3; CDR3aa: CASSGTSVSTDTQYF; CDR3nt: TGCGCCAGCAGCGGGACTAGCGTCAGCACAGATACGCAGTATTTT
d_gene: TRBD1; v_gene: TRBV18; abundance: few; j_gene: TRBJ2-3; CDR3aa: CASSPPAGGKDTQYF; CDR3nt: TGTGCCAGCTCACCACCGGCAGGGGGCAAGGATACGCAGTATTTT
d_gene: NA; v_gene: TRBV3-1; abundance: NA; j_gene: TRBJ1-2; CDR3aa: CASSQSHGYTF; CDR3nt: TGTGCCAGCAGCCAGTCGCATGGCTACACCTTC
d_gene: NA; v_gene: TRBV20-1; abundance: many; j_gene: TRBJ1-5; CDR3aa: CSASGGMGNQPQHF; CDR3nt: TGCAGTGCTAGCGGGGGTATGGGCAATCAGCCCCAGCATTTT
d_gene: NA; v_gene: TRBV11-2; abundance: many; j_gene: TRBJ1-6; CDR3aa: CASSLGRSVRRGSSPLHF; CDR3nt: TGTGCCAGCAGCTTAGGTCGCTCTGTACGACGCGGGAGTTCACCCCTCCACTTT
d_gene: NA; v_gene: TRBV24-1; abundance: few; j_gene: TRBJ2-2; CDR3aa: CATSDPPGPPTGELFF; CDR3nt: TGTGCCACCAGTGACCCTCCGGGACCACCCACCGGGGAGCTGTTTTTT
d_gene: TRBD2; v_gene: TRBV7-3; abundance: few; j_gene: TRBJ2-3; CDR3aa: CASSSGLAGDGDTQYF; CDR3nt: TGTGCCAGCAGCTCGGGACTAGCGGGAGATGGAGATACGCAGTATTTT
d_gene: NA; v_gene: TRBV12-3/TRBV12-4; abundance: few; j_gene: TRBJ2-7; CDR3aa: CASSRILVSEQYF; CDR3nt: TGTGCCAGCAGTCGTATACTAGTATCCGAGCAGTACTTC
d_gene: TRBD2; v_gene: TRBV7-8; abundance: few; j_gene: TRBJ2-1; CDR3aa: CASSPTSGVQFF; CDR3nt: TGTGCCAGCAGCCCGACTAGCGGTGTACAGTTCTTC
d_gene: NA; v_gene: TRBV7-2; abundance: few; j_gene: TRBJ2-1; CDR3aa: CASRQTLGLELF; CDR3nt: TGTGCCAGCAGACAGACCCTGGGATTGGAACTCTTC
d_gene: NA; v_gene: TRBV12-3/TRBV12-4; abundance: few; j_gene: TRBJ2-2; CDR3aa: CASSLKGEGTGELFF; CDR3nt: TGTGCCAGCAGTTTGAAGGGAGAAGGTACCGGGGAGCTGTTTTTT
d_gene: TRBD2; v_gene: TRBV7-2; abundance: few; j_gene: TRBJ2-3; CDR3aa: CASSLTSGISTDTQYF; CDR3nt: TGTGCCAGCAGCTTAACTAGCGGTATTAGCACAGATACGCAGTATTTT
d_gene: NA; v_gene: TRBV20-1; abundance: NA; j_gene: TRBJ1-2; CDR3aa: CSASGYRSYGYTF; CDR3nt: TGCAGTGCTAGTGGATATAGAAGCTATGGCTACACCTTC
d_gene: NA; v_gene: TRBV12-3/TRBV12-4; abundance: few; j_gene: TRBJ2-2; CDR3aa: CASSLFSASNTGELFF; CDR3nt: TGTGCCAGCAGTTTATTTAGCGCTTCGAACACCGGGGAGCTGTTTTTT
d_gene: NA; v_gene: TRBV2; abundance: NA; j_gene: TRBJ2-2; CDR3aa: CASSEAGIPNTGELFF; CDR3nt: TGTGCCAGCAGTGAAGCCGGGATACCGAACACCGGGGAGCTGTTTTTT
d_gene: NA; v_gene: TRBV11-2; abundance: NA; j_gene: TRBJ2-2; CDR3aa: CASSFHRFAETNTGELFF; CDR3nt: TGTGCCAGCAGCTTTCATAGGTTCGCGGAAACGAACACCGGGGAGCTGTTTTTT
d_gene: TRBD1; v_gene: TRBV7-6; abundance: few; j_gene: TRBJ1-1; CDR3aa: CASSPQMAGGNTEAFF; CDR3nt: TGTGCCAGCAGCCCCCAGATGGCAGGGGGTAACACTGAAGCTTTCTTT
d_gene: TRBD2; v_gene: TRBV12-3/TRBV12-4; abundance: NA; j_gene: TRBJ2-4; CDR3aa: CASSLSSGRENIQYF; CDR3nt: TGTGCCAGCAGTCTTTCTAGCGGGAGGGAAAACATTCAGTACTTC
d_gene: TRBD2; v_gene: TRBV12-3/TRBV12-4; abundance: NA; j_gene: TRBJ2-5; CDR3aa: CASALAGVGQETQYF; CDR3nt: TGTGCCAGCGCCTTAGCGGGAGTGGGACAAGAGACCCAGTACTTC